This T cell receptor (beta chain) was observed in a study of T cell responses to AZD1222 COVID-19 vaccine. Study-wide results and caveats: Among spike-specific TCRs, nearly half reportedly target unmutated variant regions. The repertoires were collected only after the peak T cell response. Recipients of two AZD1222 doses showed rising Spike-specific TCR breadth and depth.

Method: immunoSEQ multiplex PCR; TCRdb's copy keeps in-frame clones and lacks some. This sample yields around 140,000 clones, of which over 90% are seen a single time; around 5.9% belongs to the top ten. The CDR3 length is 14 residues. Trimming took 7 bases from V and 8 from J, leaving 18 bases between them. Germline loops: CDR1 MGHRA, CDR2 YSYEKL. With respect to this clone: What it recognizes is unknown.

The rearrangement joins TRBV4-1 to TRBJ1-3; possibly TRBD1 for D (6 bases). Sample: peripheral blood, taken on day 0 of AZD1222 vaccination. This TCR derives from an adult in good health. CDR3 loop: CASTRDTSSDTIYF. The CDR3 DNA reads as TGCGCCAGCACCCGGGACACTAGCTCAGACACCATATATTTT.